These 28 T cell receptor beta chains came from one sample sequenced in a study of Tregs in tolerant kidney transplant recipients. Related graft donors supplied nonmyeloablative bone marrow transplants, and mixed chimerism was transient. Generated by immunoSEQ multiplex PCR, the TCRdb table keeps only in-frame clones and is missing some. The profile shows about 52,000 clones, approximately 91% of them singletons. The source was CD8+ T cells from blood (PBMCs), collected 24 months after the transplant. The receptors were sampled from a human patient who received a combined kidney and bone marrow transplant. Some T cells may originate from the graft donor.

This clone has only a few counts. The V call is TRBV5-6, the J call TRBJ2-1; the D gene is possibly TRBD1 (6 bases). This CDR3 spans 14 amino acids. CDR1 SGHDT and CDR2 YYEEEE come from the germline V gene. Trimming removed 4 bases from V and 3 bases from J, with 11 bases in between. CDR3 region: CASSQQGFYNEQFF. The CDR3 nucleotides read TGTGCCAGCAGCCAACAGGGATTCTACAATGAGCAGTTCTTC.

The J gene is TRBJ1-4, the V gene TRBV9; 9 bases match TRBD1. Per germline, CDR1 SGDLS and CDR2 YYNGEE. This CDR3 contains 14 residues. The V and J ends lost 4 bases and 5 bases, in that order; junction bases with no gene match: 3. The CDR3 DNA follows: TGTGCCAGCAGCCAACAGGGGGCGAATGAAAAACTGTTTTTT. The encoded protein is CASSQQGANEKLFF.

This clone was detected once. V is TRBV18 and J is TRBJ2-1; TRBD2 might be the D (5 bases). Trimming pared 5 bases from V and 10 bases from J, leaving 12 bases between. Per the germline V gene, CDR1 is KGHSH and CDR2 is LQKENI. The length of the CDR3 is 12 residues. The CDR3 DNA reads as TGTGCCAGCTCAGGACTGTATCGGGAGCAGTTCTTC. Amino acids: CASSGLYREQFF.

The chain has TRBV6-1 and TRBJ2-2; 12 bases align to TRBD2. The CDR3 sequence is 16 residues long. Trimming cost V 3 bases and J 4 bases; bases outside gene matches: 3. CDR1 MNHNS and CDR2 SASEGT come from the germline V gene. The CDR3 region has the DNA TGTGCCAGCAGTGATGCGACTAGCGGGGGCACCGGGGAGCTGTTTTTT. It translates to CASSDATSGGTGELFF.

The genes are TRBV4-2 and TRBJ2-2; 7 bases are a match to TRBD1. Per germline, CDR1 LGHNA and CDR2 YNFKEQ. This CDR3 is built from 14 residues. V dropped 4 bases and J dropped 8; count of bases not matched to a gene: 7. The CDR3: CASSPRQGLGELFF. The CDR3 nucleotides are TGTGCCAGCAGCCCTCGACAGGGTCTAGGGGAGCTGTTTTTT.

The V call is TRBV11-3, the J call TRBJ2-7; a weak D match, TRBD2 (6 bases). The CDR3 consists of 14 residues. Trimming shortened V by 3 bases and J by 2 bases, and 11 bases separated the two germline ends. Germline V gene lookup returns CDR1 SGHNT and CDR2 YENEEA. For the CDR3, the DNA is TGTGCCAGCAGCTTTTGGGAGGAGACCTACGAGCAGTACTTC. The encoded protein is CASSFWEETYEQYF.

This CDR3 is CASDSGGNTGELFF. The CDR3 nucleotides read TGTGCGTCTGACAGCGGGGGGAACACCGGGGAGCTGTTTTTT. The chain uses TRBV4-2 and TRBJ2-2, with 8 bases identical to TRBD2. CDR3 size: 14 residues. Germline V CDR1 and CDR2: LGHNA, YNFKEQ.

V usage is TRBV15 and J usage is TRBJ1-1, with D hard to call. Trimming stripped 6 bases from V and 0 bases from J, with 5 bases between. From germline, CDR1 is LNHNV and CDR2 YYDKDF (reference sequence). The CDR3 consists of 12 residues. As DNA, the CDR3 is TGTGCCACCAGTACGGTGAACACTGAAGCTTTCTTT. It yields the protein CATSTVNTEAFF.

The V call is TRBV29-1, the J call TRBJ2-7, with 9 positions matching TRBD1. The CDR3 is made up of 12 amino acids. CDR1 and CDR2 from the germline V gene are SQVTM and ANQGSEA. V shed 7 bases and J 3 bases; nucleotides not matched to a gene: 4. The DNA for the CDR3 is TGCAGCGCGGGGACAGGGAGCTACGAGCAGTACTTC. It codes for CSAGTGSYEQYF.

The rearrangement links TRBV19 to TRBJ2-1, with D unclear. CDR3 size: 14 residues. From germline, CDR1 is LNHDA and CDR2 SQIVND (reference sequence). Between the trimmed V and J ends, which lost 0 bases and 4 bases, there was a span of 7 bases. The CDR3 sequence is CASSIDGSYNEQFF. CDR3 DNA sequence: TGTGCCAGTAGTATAGATGGCTCGTACAATGAGCAGTTCTTC. The complete variable domain, with remaining parts taken from reference TRBV19 and TRBJ2-1, reads DGGITQSPKYLFRKEGQNVTLSCEQNLNHDAMYWYRQDPGQGLRLIYYSQIVNDFQKGDIAEGYSVSREKKESFPLTVTSAQKNPTAFYLCASSIDGSYNEQFFGPGTRLTVL.

The gene calls are TRBV15 and TRBJ2-4; D may be TRBD2 (6 bases). The CDR3 covers 16 residues. V was pared by 0 bases and J by 8 bases, with 17 bases between. Germline V gene data show CDR1 as LNHNV and CDR2 as YYDKDF (reference sequence). The CDR3 region is CATSRDRQEGTDIQYF. The DNA for the CDR3 is TGTGCCACCAGCAGAGATCGCCAGGAGGGAACCGACATTCAGTACTTC.

The CDR3 nucleotides read TGTGCCAGCAGCCAAGAAAGGACTAGCGGGATCCATGAGCAGTTCTTC. It translates to CASSQERTSGIHEQFF. The chain links TRBV7-3 to TRBJ2-1; TRBD2 agrees at 12 bases. J lost 8 bases, V lost 5 bases, and 10 bases had no gene match. Germline lookup yields CDR1 SGHTA and CDR2 FQGTGA. The CDR3 runs to 16 residues.

J is TRBJ1-5 and V is TRBV6-1; TRBD1 is a possible D gene (6 bases). The germline CDR1 and CDR2 sequences are MNHNS and SASEGT. Trimming left V 2 bases short and J 7 bases short, with 15 bases between. This CDR3 is 15 amino acids long. The CDR3 DNA follows: TGTGCCAGCAGTGAATCAACAGGGTTATACCAGCCCCAGCATTTT. Its translation: CASSESTGLYQPQHF.

The chain has TRBV4-3 and TRBJ1-1, with a tentative D call TRBD1 (6 bases). Trimming removed 3 bases from V and 6 bases from J, with 17 bases in between. This CDR3 spans 15 amino acids. Germline CDR1 is LGHNA and CDR2 is YSLEER. The CDR3 DNA sequence: TGCGCCAGCAGCCATAGCAACAGGGATTTGTCTGAAGCTTTCTTT. It specifies CASSHSNRDLSEAFF.

V usage is TRBV4-3 and J usage is TRBJ2-1, with TRBD2 as a possible D gene (6 bases). Germline loops: CDR1 LGHNA, CDR2 YSLEER. There are 16 residues in the CDR3. Trimming left V 0 bases short and J 0 bases short, with 9 bases between. The CDR3 DNA sequence: TGCGCCAGCAGCCAAGATAGGCGGGACTCCTACAATGAGCAGTTCTTC. Translating it yields CASSQDRRDSYNEQFF.

The V gene is TRBV7-9, the J gene TRBJ2-1; 7 bases fit TRBD2. The CDR3 extends over 12 amino acids. Germline CDR1 reads SEHNR; CDR2 reads FQNEAQ (reference sequence). V lost 5 bases and J lost 9; bases outside the gene matches: 4. Here the CDR3 reads CASSQWGGEQFF. The CDR3 DNA is TGTGCCAGCAGCCAATGGGGGGGTGAGCAGTTCTTC.

Concerning this clone itself: Other DNA sequences in this specimen translate into the identical CDR3. The rearrangement uses TRBV5-4 and TRBJ1-6, with D possibly TRBD1 on 5 matching bases. The V and J ends lost 0 bases and 4 bases respectively, with 14 bases between them. The CDR3 consists of 17 residues. Per germline, CDR1 SGHNT and CDR2 YYREEE (reference sequence). CDR3 coding DNA: TGTGCCAGCAGCTTGGGACAGTCCGGCCCTTATAATTCACCCCTCCACTTT. It yields the protein CASSLGQSGPYNSPLHF. The entire variable domain, with the rest obtained from reference TRBV5-4 and TRBJ1-6, is as follows: ETGVTQSPTHLIKTRGQQVTLRCSSQSGHNTVSWYQQALGQGPQFIFQYYREEENGRGNFPPRFSGLQFPNYSSELNVNALELDDSALYLCASSLGQSGPYNSPLHFGNGTRLTVT.

The J gene is TRBJ2-3, the V gene TRBV9, with TRBD2 identical over 14 bases. Germline loops: CDR1 SGDLS, CDR2 YYNGEE. The CDR3 is 17 residues long. J was trimmed by 4 bases and V by 0 bases; bases with no gene match: 4. The CDR3 spells CASSVAKTSGRADTQYF. The CDR3 bases are TGTGCCAGCAGCGTAGCTAAGACTAGCGGGAGGGCAGATACGCAGTATTTT.

J is TRBJ2-5 and V is TRBV7-9; D is uncertain. The J call may not be correct, given that the DNA end is closer to TRBJ2-7. The CDR3 is made up of 19 amino acids. Germline CDR1 reads SEHNR; CDR2 reads FQNEAQ (reference sequence). CDR3 bases: TGTGCCAGCAGCTTACCCCCTATCGGTGCGAGCGCTGCCTCCTACGAGCAGTACTTC. Translated, it gives CASSLPPIGASAASYEQYF.

The chain couples TRBV6-1 to TRBJ2-3; D is possibly TRBD1 (6 bases). Germline V gene lookup returns CDR1 MNHNS and CDR2 SASEGT. The CDR3 sequence is 15 residues long. V shed 2 bases and J shed 5 bases, with 14 bases lying between them. CDR3 loop: CASSETPGVKDTQYF. The CDR3 nucleotides are TGTGCCAGCAGTGAAACACCAGGGGTGAAAGATACGCAGTATTTT.

The chain couples TRBV2 to TRBJ1-5; D uncertain. This CDR3 has 12 residues. V lost 8 bases and J lost 2, with 7 bases in between. Germline V gene sequence: CDR1 SNHLY, CDR2 FYNNEI. The CDR3 spells CASLGRNQPQHF. The CDR3, as DNA: TGTGCCAGCCTTGGCCGCAATCAGCCCCAGCATTTT.

V usage is TRBV7-6 and J usage is TRBJ2-7, with TRBD1 matching 7 bases. This CDR3 has 14 residues. Germline CDR1 and CDR2: SGHVS and FNYEAQ. V lost 3 bases and J lost 0; bases outside the gene matches: 2. CDR3 DNA sequence: TGTGCCAGCAGCTTCGGGACAGACTCCTACGAGCAGTACTTC. Residues: CASSFGTDSYEQYF.

This chain joins TRBV11-1 and TRBJ2-3, with 9 bases aligning to TRBD2. Germline assignment: CDR1 SGHAT and CDR2 FQDESV (reference sequence). CDR3 length: 15 residues. V lost 5 bases and J lost 0; bases outside the gene matches: 3. The CDR3 sequence is CASSTTSGSTDTQYF. DNA of the CDR3: TGTGCCAGCAGCACAACTAGCGGGAGCACAGATACGCAGTATTTT.

As regards this clone: The junction and the germline gene differ at one end; a read error may be behind it. The chain combines TRBV6-1 with TRBJ2-7; TRBD1 matches at 8 bases. This CDR3 contains 14 residues. Germline V CDR1 and CDR2: MNHNS, SASEGT. CDR3 sequence (DNA): TGCGCCAGCAGTGAGTCGACAGGGGTATTGGAGCAGTACTTC. Translated, it gives CASSESTGVLEQYF.

This rearrangement joins TRBV19 to TRBJ2-3, with TRBD2 matching 9 bases. V gave up 1 base and J gave up 2 bases; unmatched junction bases: 4. The CDR3 has 16 amino acids. Germline V gene data show CDR1 as LNHDA and CDR2 as SQIVND (reference sequence). The CDR3 DNA is TGTGCCAGTAGTATAGGGGCTAGCGGGGTCACAGATACGCAGTATTTT. Protein: CASSIGASGVTDTQYF.

This CDR3 is CASSLERAGEQFF. The CDR3 nucleotides read TGTGCCAGCAGCTTGGAAAGGGCGGGGGAGCAGTTCTTC. V gene TRBV5-5 combines with J gene TRBJ2-1; TRBD2 might be the D (6 bases). Germline V CDR1 and CDR2: SGHKS, YYEKEE (reference sequence). V was cut by 0 bases and J by 10 bases, with 11 bases left in between. The CDR3 contains 13 residues. The entire variable domain, with the rest obtained from reference TRBV5-5 and TRBJ2-1, is as follows: DAGVTQSPTHLIKTRGQQVTLRCSPISGHKSVSWYQQVLGQGPQFIFQYYEKEERGRGNFPDRFSARQFPNYSSELNVNALLLGDSALYLCASSLERAGEQFFGPGTRLTVL.

The gene calls are TRBV4-3 and TRBJ2-7; 9 positions match TRBD2. Looked up from germline, CDR1 is LGHNA and CDR2 is YSLEER. V was pared by 1 base and J by 5 bases, with 6 bases of the junction left unmatched. The CDR3 has 15 amino acids. CDR3 residues: CASSQGGLAGNEQYF. CDR3 DNA: TGCGCCAGCAGCCAAGGTGGGCTAGCGGGAAACGAGCAGTACTTC.

The rearrangement joins TRBV7-9 to TRBJ1-2; 10 bases are shared with TRBD1. Per the germline V gene, CDR1 is SEHNR and CDR2 is FQNEAQ (reference sequence). V lost 1 base, J lost 5 bases, and 1 base stayed unmatched. The CDR3 consists of 14 residues. The CDR3 sequence: CASSLGDRGYGYTF. CDR3 nucleotide sequence: TGTGCCAGCAGCTTAGGGGACAGGGGTTATGGCTACACCTTC.